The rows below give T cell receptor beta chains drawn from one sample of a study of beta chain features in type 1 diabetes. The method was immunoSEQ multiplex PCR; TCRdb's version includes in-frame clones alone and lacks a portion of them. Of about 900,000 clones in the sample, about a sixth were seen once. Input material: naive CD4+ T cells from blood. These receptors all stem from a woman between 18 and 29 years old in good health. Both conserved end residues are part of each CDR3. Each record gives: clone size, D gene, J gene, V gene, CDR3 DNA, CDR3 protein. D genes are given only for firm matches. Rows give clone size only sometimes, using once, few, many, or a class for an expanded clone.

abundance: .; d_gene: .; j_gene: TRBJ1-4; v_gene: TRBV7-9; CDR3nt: TGTGCCAGCAGCTTAGTGGTTGGCGGTGAAAAACTGTTTTTT; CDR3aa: CASSLVVGGEKLFF
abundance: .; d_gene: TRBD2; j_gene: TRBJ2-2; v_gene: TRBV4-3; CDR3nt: TGCGCCAGCAGCCAAGCTTTTAGCGGGAGCGGGGAGCTGTTTTTT; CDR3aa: CASSQAFSGSGELFF
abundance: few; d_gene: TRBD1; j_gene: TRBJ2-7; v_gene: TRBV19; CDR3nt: TGTGCCAGTAGTAGAACCGGGACAGCCTCCTACGAGCAGTACTTC; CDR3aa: CASSRTGTASYEQYF
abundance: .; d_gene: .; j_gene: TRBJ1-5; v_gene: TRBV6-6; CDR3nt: TGTGCCAGCAAGGGGTTGGGGAATAGCAATCAGCCCCAGCATTTT; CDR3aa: CASKGLGNSNQPQHF
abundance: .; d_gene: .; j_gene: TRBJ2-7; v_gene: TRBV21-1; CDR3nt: TGTGCCAGCAGCCCCTGGGAGGAGAGGGGTCCTTCCTACGAGCAGTACTTC; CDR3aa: CASSPWEERGPSYEQYF
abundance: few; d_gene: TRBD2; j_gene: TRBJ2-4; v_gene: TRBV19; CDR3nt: TGTGCCAGTAGTATTAGCGGGAGTGCCAAAAACATTCAGTACTTC; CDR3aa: CASSISGSAKNIQYF
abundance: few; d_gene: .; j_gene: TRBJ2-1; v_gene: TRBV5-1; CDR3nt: TGCGCCAGCAGCTTGGTGGGGCGAGGGAGCTCCTACAATGAGCAGTTCTTC; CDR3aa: CASSLVGRGSSYNEQFF
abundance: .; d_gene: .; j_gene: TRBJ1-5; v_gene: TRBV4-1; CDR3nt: TGCGCCAGCAGCCAAGATCAGTATAGCAATCAGCCCCAGCATTTT; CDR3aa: CASSQDQYSNQPQHF
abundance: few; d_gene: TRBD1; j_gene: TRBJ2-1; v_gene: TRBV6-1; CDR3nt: TGTGCCAGCAGAATGACAGGGGGCTTTGAGCAGTTCTTC; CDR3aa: CASRMTGGFEQFF
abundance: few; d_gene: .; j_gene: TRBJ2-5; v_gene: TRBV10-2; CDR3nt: TGCGCCAGTGGACAGACTAGCAGACAAGAGACCCAGTACTTC; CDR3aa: CASGQTSRQETQYF
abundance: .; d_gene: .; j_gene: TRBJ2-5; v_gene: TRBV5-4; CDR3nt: TGTGCCAGCAGCTTGGGCGGGGTTGCGGGGGAGACCCAGTACTTC; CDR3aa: CASSLGGVAGETQYF
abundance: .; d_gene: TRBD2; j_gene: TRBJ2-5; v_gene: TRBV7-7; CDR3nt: TGTGCTAGCAGCCCCCGGGTAGCGGGAACCCAAGAGACCCAGTACTTC; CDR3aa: CASSPRVAGTQETQYF
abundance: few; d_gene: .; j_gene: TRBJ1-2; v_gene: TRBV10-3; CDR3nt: TGTGCCATCAGTGACGTACAGCCTTCTACCTATGGCTACACCTTC; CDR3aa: CAISDVQPSTYGYTF
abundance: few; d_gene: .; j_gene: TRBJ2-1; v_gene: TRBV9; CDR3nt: TGTGCCAGCAGCGTAGTGGGGTCCCTCTACAATGAGCAGTTCTTC; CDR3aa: CASSVVGSLYNEQFF
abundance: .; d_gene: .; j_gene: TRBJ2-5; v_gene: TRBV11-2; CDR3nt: TGTGCCAGCAGCTTAGCACCGGGCCCTAATAGGGAGACCCAGTACTTC; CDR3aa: CASSLAPGPNRETQYF
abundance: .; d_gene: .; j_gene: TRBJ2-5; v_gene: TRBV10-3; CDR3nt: TGTGCCATCAGTGATCACAGGGCTGGGGAGACCCAGTACTTC; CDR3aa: CAISDHRAGETQYF
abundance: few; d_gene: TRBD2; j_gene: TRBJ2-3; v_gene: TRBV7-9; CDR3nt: TGTGCCAGCAGCTGGGGACTAGCGGGTTCTTCCACAGATACGCAGTATTTT; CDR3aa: CASSWGLAGSSTDTQYF
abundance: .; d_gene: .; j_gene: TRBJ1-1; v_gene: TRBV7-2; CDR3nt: TGTGCCAGCAGCTTTAGTATATTGCCTGAAGCTTTCTTT; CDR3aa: CASSFSILPEAFF
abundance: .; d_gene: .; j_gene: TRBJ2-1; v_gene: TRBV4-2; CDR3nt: TGTGCCAGCACCCAGCTCCGGGTGGGGTACAATGAGCAGTTCTTC; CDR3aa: CASTQLRVGYNEQFF
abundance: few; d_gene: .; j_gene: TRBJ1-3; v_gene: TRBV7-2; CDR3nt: TGTGCCAGCAGCTTAGTGTTGGCTCCCCAGCGGAACACCATATATTTT; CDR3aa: CASSLVLAPQRNTIYF
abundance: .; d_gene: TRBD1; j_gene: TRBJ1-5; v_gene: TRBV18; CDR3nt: TGTGCCAGCTCATATTCCGGGACAGGGGGCACTCAGCCCCAGCATTTT; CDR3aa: CASSYSGTGGTQPQHF
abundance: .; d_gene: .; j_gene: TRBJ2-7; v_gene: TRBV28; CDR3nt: TGTGCCAGCAGTTTAAGGACCTATCGCGGGATTTACGAGCAGTACTTC; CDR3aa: CASSLRTYRGIYEQYF
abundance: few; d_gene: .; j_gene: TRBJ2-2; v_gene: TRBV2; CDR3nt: TGTGCCAGCAGTGCCGGGGAATTAAACACCGGGGAGCTGTTTTTT; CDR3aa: CASSAGELNTGELFF
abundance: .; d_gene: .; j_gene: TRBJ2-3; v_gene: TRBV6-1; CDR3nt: TGTGCCAGCAGCCAACAAGCTAGCACAGATACGCAGTATTTT; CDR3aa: CASSQQASTDTQYF
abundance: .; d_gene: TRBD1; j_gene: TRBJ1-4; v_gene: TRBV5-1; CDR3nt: TGCGCCAGCAGCTTGGCGGGACAGACAAATGAAAAACTGTTTTTT; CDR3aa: CASSLAGQTNEKLFF
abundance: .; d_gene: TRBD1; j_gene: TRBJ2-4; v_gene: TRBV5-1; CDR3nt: TGCGCCAGCAGCCTCGGGACAGGGACGGACATTCAGTACTTC; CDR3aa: CASSLGTGTDIQYF
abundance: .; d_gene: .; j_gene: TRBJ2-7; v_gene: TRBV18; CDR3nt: TGTGCCAGCACTTCGGGGTTCGCCTACGAGCAGTACTTC; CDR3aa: CASTSGFAYEQYF
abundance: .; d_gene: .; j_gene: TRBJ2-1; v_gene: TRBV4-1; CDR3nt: TGCGCCAGCAGCCATATCGGGACCAGAGTGGATGAGCAGTTCTTC; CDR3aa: CASSHIGTRVDEQFF
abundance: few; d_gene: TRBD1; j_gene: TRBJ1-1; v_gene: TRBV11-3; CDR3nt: TGTGCCAGCAGCTTAGGACAGGGGGCTGGTAGCACTGAAGCTTTCTTT; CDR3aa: CASSLGQGAGSTEAFF
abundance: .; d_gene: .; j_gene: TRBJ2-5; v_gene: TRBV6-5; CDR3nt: TGTGCCAGCAGGACCGACGCGTTTCAAGAGACCCAGTACTTC; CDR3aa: CASRTDAFQETQYF
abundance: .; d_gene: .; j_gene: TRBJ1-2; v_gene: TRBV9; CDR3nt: TGTGCCAGCAGCGTAGGTACAACAGGTGCTGCTAACTATGGCTACACCTTC; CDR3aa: CASSVGTTGAANYGYTF
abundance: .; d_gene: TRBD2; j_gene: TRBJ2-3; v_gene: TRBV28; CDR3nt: TGTGCCAGCAGTTTAGCGGGAGGGACAGATACGCAGTATTTT; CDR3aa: CASSLAGGTDTQYF
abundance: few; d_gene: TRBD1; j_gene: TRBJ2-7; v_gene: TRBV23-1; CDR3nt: TGCGCCAGCAGTCGGGGACAGGGGTTCGTCGAGCAGTACTTC; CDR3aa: CASSRGQGFVEQYF
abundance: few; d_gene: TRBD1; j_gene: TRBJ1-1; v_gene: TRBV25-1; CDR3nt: TGTGCCAGCAGTGAGGACAGGGGAATAGGGCACACTGAAGCTTTCTTT; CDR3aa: CASSEDRGIGHTEAFF
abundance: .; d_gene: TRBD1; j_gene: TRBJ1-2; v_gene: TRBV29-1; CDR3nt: TGCAGCGTTGAAGAGGGACAGCACATTTTTGGCTACACCTTC; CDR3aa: CSVEEGQHIFGYTF
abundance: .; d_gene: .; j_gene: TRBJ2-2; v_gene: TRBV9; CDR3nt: TGTGCCAGCAGCGCGGCCTGGGGGAGGGAGCTGTTTTTT; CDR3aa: CASSAAWGRELFF
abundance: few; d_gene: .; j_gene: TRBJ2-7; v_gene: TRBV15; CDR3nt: TGTGCCACCAGCAGAGGCACCGGCGGGGTGTCGTACGAGCAGTACTTC; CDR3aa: CATSRGTGGVSYEQYF
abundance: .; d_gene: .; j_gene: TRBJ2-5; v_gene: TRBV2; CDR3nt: TGTGCCAGCAATCTGGCCCCAGAGACCCAGTACTTC; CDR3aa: CASNLAPETQYF
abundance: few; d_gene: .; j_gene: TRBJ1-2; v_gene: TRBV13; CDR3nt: TGTGCCAGCAGCTTAATCGCGGCGGGCTATGGCTACACCTTC; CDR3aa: CASSLIAAGYGYTF
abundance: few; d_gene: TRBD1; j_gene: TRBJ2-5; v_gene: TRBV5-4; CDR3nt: TGTGCCAGCAGCTTCGACAGGGTTAAAGAGACCCAGTACTTC; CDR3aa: CASSFDRVKETQYF